The 29 T cell receptor beta chains below all came from one sample that was sequenced in a study of control samples from healthy donors and cancer patients. Method: immunoSEQ multiplex PCR; TCRdb's copy keeps in-frame clones and lacks some. In the table there are about 120,000 clones, about 92% of which are singletons. Sequenced: PBMCs. The receptors here all came from a man aged 50-60 years with head and neck cancer.

The chain combines TRBV30 with TRBJ1-4, with 9 bases that match TRBD1. The CDR3 spans 15 residues. With V trimmed by 0 bases and J by 5 bases, 4 bases remained unmatched. Germline V gene lookup returns CDR1 GTSNPN and CDR2 SVGIG (reference sequence). CDR3 residues: CAWSVQGTGNEKLFF. The CDR3 nucleotides are TGTGCCTGGAGTGTACAGGGGACAGGGAATGAAAAACTGTTTTTT.

V and J are TRBV5-1 and TRBJ1-4; 8 positions match TRBD1. V shed 4 bases, J shed 0 bases, and the junction held 8 bases outside the gene matches. This CDR3 has 17 residues. Germline CDR1 is SGHRS and CDR2 is YFSETQ. The CDR3 nucleotides read TGCGCCAGCAGCACAGGACAGGGACCTGCAACTAATGAAAAACTGTTTTTT. Residues: CASSTGQGPATNEKLFF.

The chain links TRBV5-5 to TRBJ1-5; D perhaps matches TRBD1 (6 bases). With 3 bases removed from V and 7 bases from J, the gap between germline ends came to 23 bases. Germline loops: CDR1 SGHKS, CDR2 YYEKEE (reference sequence). This CDR3 has 17 amino acids. For the CDR3, the DNA is TGTGCCAGCAGCTCCCTAGGGACACCTATATTTGGACAGCCCCAGCATTTT. It is translated as CASSSLGTPIFGQPQHF.

This chain links TRBV7-8 with TRBJ1-2; 9 bases fit TRBD1. The germline V gene has CDR1 SGHVS and CDR2 FQNEAQ. The CDR3 totals 16 residues. Unmatched junction bases numbered 11, after V lost 5 bases and J lost 4 bases. CDR3 DNA sequence: TGTGCCAGCAGCCCTAGGCTCACAGGGGGCCGCTATGGCTACACCTTC. The encoded protein is CASSPRLTGGRYGYTF.

This clone turned up a few times. The chain joins TRBV4-2 to TRBJ2-1; 9 bases are a match to TRBD2. CDR1 is LGHNA and CDR2 is YNFKEQ in the germline V gene. V trimming: 4 bases; J trimming: 6 bases; junction bases outside the gene matches: 7. CDR3 size: 15 residues. Here the CDR3 reads CASSPLAGGLNEQFF. The CDR3 DNA is TGTGCCAGCAGCCCCTTGGCGGGGGGGCTCAATGAGCAGTTCTTC.

The genes are TRBV12-3 or TRBV12-4 and TRBJ2-1; D uncertain. This CDR3 spans 13 amino acids. V was pared by 3 bases and J by 4 bases, with 7 bases between. CDR3 in DNA: TGTGCCAGCAGTTTTTCCGATTACAATGAGCAGTTCTTC. Translated, it gives CASSFSDYNEQFF.

This clone was recorded once. The genes are TRBV19 and TRBJ1-3, with a possible D match to TRBD1 (6 bases). The V end lost 3 bases, the J end lost 3 bases, and 9 bases lay between the germline ends. Per germline, CDR1 LNHDA and CDR2 SQIVND (reference sequence). The CDR3 is made up of 14 amino acids. CDR3 DNA sequence: TGTGCCAGTAGTATCCAGGGGATTGGAAACACCATATATTTT. This gives the protein CASSIQGIGNTIYF.

Comments on this clone: Other nucleotide sequences in the sample specify the same CDR3. V gene TRBV12-3 or TRBV12-4 combines with J gene TRBJ1-3; D remains unclear. This CDR3 is built from 12 residues. V lost 3 bases to trimming and J lost 4 bases, with 4 bases between them. The CDR3 loop is CASSFGGNTIYF. CDR3 bases: TGTGCCAGCAGTTTCGGCGGAAACACCATATATTTT.

The V call is TRBV19, the J call TRBJ1-2; 8 bases fit TRBD1. The V gene's germline CDR1 is LNHDA and CDR2 SQIVND (reference sequence). V dropped 7 bases and J dropped 2; count of bases not matched to a gene: 3. The CDR3 extends over 13 amino acids. The CDR3 bases are TGTGCCAGTAAGGACAGGGCGAACTATGGCTACACCTTC. Translation: CASKDRANYGYTF.

This chain's CDR3 is CASSEAGTANTEAFF. The CDR3 DNA is TGTGCCAGCAGTGAAGCAGGGACAGCGAACACTGAAGCTTTCTTT. V gene TRBV25-1 combines with J gene TRBJ1-1, with 7 bases fitting TRBD1. Germline values: CDR1 MGHDK, CDR2 SYGVNS. With V trimmed by 2 bases and J by 1 base, 4 bases remained unmatched. CDR3 length equals 15 residues.

The rearrangement uses TRBV28 and TRBJ2-3, with 7 bases fitting TRBD2. The CDR3 is made up of 15 amino acids. V lost 6 bases and J lost 3; bases outside the gene matches: 9. CDR1 and CDR2 (germline): MDHEN, SYDVKM. The CDR3 loop reads CASSPGGSRTDTQYF. CDR3 in DNA: TGTGCCAGCAGCCCGGGGGGTTCGCGGACAGATACGCAGTATTTT. The complete variable domain, with remaining parts taken from reference TRBV28 and TRBJ2-3, reads DVKVTQSSRYLVKRTGEKVFLECVQDMDHENMFWYRQDPGLGLRLIYFSYDVKMKEKGDIPEGYSVSREKKERFSLILESASTNQTSMYLCASSPGGSRTDTQYFGPGTRLTVL.

The chain is built from TRBV10-3 and TRBJ2-3; TRBD2 might be the D (5 bases). V shed 3 bases and J shed 7 bases, with 8 bases lying between them. The germline gives CDR1 ENHRY, CDR2 SYGVKD. This CDR3 is 12 amino acids long. CDR3 bases: TGTGCCATCAGTGAACTAGAGAATACGCAGTATTTT. Protein sequence: CAISELENTQYF.

The gene calls are TRBV27 and TRBJ2-3; no firm D call. This CDR3 has 13 amino acids. V dropped 2 bases and J dropped 1 base, with 4 bases sitting between them. Germline CDR1 is MNHEY and CDR2 is SMNVEV (reference sequence). CDR3 nucleotides: TGTGCCAGCAGTTTAGGGGGCACAGATACGCAGTATTTT. Its translation: CASSLGGTDTQYF.

This rearrangement joins TRBV7-2 to TRBJ2-5; TRBD1 matches at 7 bases. CDR3 length: 16 amino acids. Germline V gene lookup returns CDR1 SGHTA and CDR2 FQGNSA. J gave up 2 bases and V 5 bases, and 11 bases lay outside the gene matches. The CDR3, as DNA: TGTGCCAGCAGCCATCCACAGGGGTCCCTACAAGAGACCCAGTACTTC. It encodes CASSHPQGSLQETQYF.

The DNA for the CDR3 is TGTGCCACAAACAGTCAGGGGTCGATCACTGAAGCTTTCTTT. Translating gives CATNSQGSITEAFF. The genes are TRBV19 and TRBJ1-1; weak D call: TRBD1 (6 bases). CDR1 is LNHDA, CDR2 SQIVND, per germline (reference sequence). V was pared by 10 bases and J by 4 bases, with 19 bases between. The CDR3 is 14 residues long.

This chain joins TRBV7-2 and TRBJ2-3; 12 nucleotides agree with TRBD2. Germline V gene data show CDR1 as SGHTA and CDR2 as FQGNSA. The CDR3 is made up of 18 amino acids. The J segment lost 6 bases and the V segment lost 3 bases, leaving 13 bases of the junction unmatched. The CDR3 sequence is CASSFFTSGGTTMDTQYF. DNA for the CDR3: TGTGCCAGCAGCTTTTTCACTAGCGGGGGGACCACCATGGATACGCAGTATTTT.

This chain joins TRBV20-1 and TRBJ2-7, with 7 bases fitting TRBD1. Germline V gene sequence: CDR1 DFQATT, CDR2 SNEGSKA (reference sequence). CDR3 size: 13 residues. J lost 0 bases, V lost 3 bases, and 2 bases had no gene match. CDR3 protein: CSASWDSSYEQYF. The CDR3 nucleotides read TGCAGTGCTAGTTGGGACAGCTCCTACGAGCAGTACTTC.

J is TRBJ2-7 and V is TRBV14; 8 nucleotides match TRBD1. CDR3 length equals 15 residues. The ends lost 4 bases at V and 3 bases at J; junction bases unmatched: 8. CDR1 SGHDN and CDR2 FVKESK come from the germline V gene. The chain's CDR3 is CASSLRTGHYYEQYF. The CDR3 region has the DNA TGTGCCAGCAGCCTACGGACAGGGCATTACTACGAGCAGTACTTC.

V is TRBV5-5 and J is TRBJ2-7; D uncertain. This CDR3 spans 14 amino acids. The germline CDR1 and CDR2 sequences are SGHKS and YYEKEE (reference sequence). V was shortened by 0 bases and J by 2 bases, with 9 bases between the two germline ends. CDR3 DNA sequence: TGTGCCAGCAGCTTGGACGGGCAGACCTACGAGCAGTACTTC. It codes for CASSLDGQTYEQYF.

This chain uses TRBV5-6 with TRBJ1-1; D is ambiguous. The CDR3 runs 14 residues. In germline, CDR1 is SGHDT, CDR2 YYEEEE. Between the trimmed V and J ends, which lost 0 bases and 3 bases, there was a span of 9 bases. Written as DNA, the CDR3 is TGTGCCAGCAGCTTGGTGGGGTTGGACACTGAAGCTTTCTTT. It yields the protein CASSLVGLDTEAFF. The whole variable domain, filled in from reference TRBV5-6 and TRBJ1-1, reads DAGVTQSPTHLIKTRGQQVTLRCSPKSGHDTVSWYQQALGQGPQFIFQYYEEEERQRGNFPDRFSGHQFPNYSSELNVNALLLGDSALYLCASSLVGLDTEAFFGQGTRLTVV.

The chain joins TRBV2 to TRBJ2-1; 10 bases align to TRBD2. The ends lost 3 bases at V and 7 bases at J; junction bases unmatched: 12. Germline values: CDR1 SNHLY, CDR2 FYNNEI. The CDR3 is 17 residues long. Here the CDR3 reads CASSDPSGGHEINEQFF. The CDR3 nucleotides are TGTGCCAGCAGTGACCCTAGCGGGGGCCATGAAATAAATGAGCAGTTCTTC. The full variable domain, completed using reference TRBV2 and TRBJ2-1, is EPEVTQTPSHQVTQMGQEVILRCVPISNHLYFYWYRQILGQKVEFLVSFYNNEISEKSEIFDDQFSVERPDGSNFTLKIRSTKLEDSAMYFCASSDPSGGHEINEQFFGPGTRLTVL.

This clone showed up just once. The rearrangement uses TRBV19 and TRBJ2-4; the match to TRBD1 covers 7 bases. The CDR3 runs to 17 residues. The junction had 9 bases not matched to a gene; V was cut back by 3 bases and J by 1 base. Germline V gene lookup returns CDR1 LNHDA and CDR2 SQIVND (reference sequence). This CDR3 is CASSINRGQGAKNIQYF. CDR3 coding DNA: TGTGCCAGTAGTATTAATAGGGGGCAGGGGGCCAAAAACATTCAGTACTTC.

The chain carries TRBV7-2 and TRBJ2-3; no reliable D call. The CDR3 runs 12 residues. CDR1 is SGHTA, CDR2 FQGNSA, per germline. V shed 3 bases and J shed 4 bases, with 5 bases lying between them. This CDR3 is CASSLGADTQYF. The CDR3 DNA reads as TGTGCCAGCAGCTTGGGTGCAGATACGCAGTATTTT.

The chain is built from TRBV7-2 and TRBJ2-7; 7 bases match TRBD1. This CDR3 is built from 15 residues. V dropped 0 bases and J dropped 2; count of bases not matched to a gene: 4. Germline assignment: CDR1 SGHTA and CDR2 FQGNSA. The CDR3 sequence: CASSLAGGTPYEQYF. As DNA, the CDR3 is TGTGCCAGCAGCTTAGCAGGGGGCACTCCCTACGAGCAGTACTTC.

This clone has a handful of counts. The same CDR3 also results from other DNA sequences found in this sample. J is TRBJ1-6 and V is TRBV5-6; D not certain. The CDR3 has 15 amino acids. Trimming took off 0 bases at V and 4 bases at J, with 8 bases between the two ends. Germline V gene sequence: CDR1 SGHDT, CDR2 YYEEEE. In DNA, the CDR3 is TGTGCCAGCAGCTTGGGTGGAGGGTATAATTCACCCCTCCACTTT. Translated, it gives CASSLGGGYNSPLHF.

This chain connects TRBV25-1 to TRBJ1-1, with unresolved D. Per the germline V gene, CDR1 is MGHDK and CDR2 is SYGVNS. The CDR3 is made up of 15 amino acids. V was trimmed by 5 bases and J by 0 bases, leaving 13 bases between them. Here the CDR3 DNA reads TGTGCCAGCAGTAGAGACACAAAGATGAACACTGAAGCTTTCTTT. Residues: CASSRDTKMNTEAFF.

The genes are TRBV18 and TRBJ1-2; weak D call: TRBD1 (5 bases). The germline V gene has CDR1 KGHSH and CDR2 LQKENI. The ends were cut back, 3 bases at V and 8 bases at J, with 19 bases in the middle. This CDR3 has 15 amino acids. The CDR3 DNA reads TGTGCCAGCTCACCTGTCGACAGTGGGCACTTCGGCTACACCTTC. Residues: CASSPVDSGHFGYTF.

The rearrangement joins TRBV7-8 to TRBJ1-2, with 7 positions matching TRBD1. The length of the CDR3 is 12 residues. Per germline, CDR1 SGHVS and CDR2 FQNEAQ. V was clipped by 5 bases and J by 7 bases; unmatched bases: 4. CDR3 loop: CASSLRTGGYTF. In nucleotides, the CDR3 is TGTGCCAGCAGCCTAAGGACAGGTGGCTACACCTTC. Looking up the rest from reference TRBV7-8 and TRBJ1-2 gives the full variable domain: GAGVSQSPRYKVAKRGQDVALRCDPISGHVSLFWYQQALGQGPEFLTYFQNEAQLDKSGLPSDRFFAERPEGSVSTLKIQRTQQEDSAVYLCASSLRTGGYTFGSGTRLTVV.

The chain employs TRBV6-6 and TRBJ1-2; TRBD1 agrees at 7 bases. J was trimmed by 5 bases and V by 6 bases; bases with no gene match: 12. The CDR3 contains 15 residues. Germline loops: CDR1 MNHNY, CDR2 SVGAGI (reference sequence). The DNA of the CDR3 is TGTGCCAGCAGGGTGCTACAGGGGAGAGGGTATGGCTACACCTTC. Translating gives CASRVLQGRGYGYTF.